This TCR beta chain was recorded in a study of cytomegalovirus exposure and HLA in healthy donors. PCR employed 60 Vbeta and 13 Jbeta primers. Here immunoSEQ multiplex PCR was the method, and the copy in TCRdb shows in-frame clones only, minus some. The sample shows 150,000 to 200,000 clones, approximately 73% of them seen only once. This CDR3 contains 14 residues. V was pared by 6 bases and J by 4 bases, with 6 bases of the junction left unmatched. The germline V gene has CDR1 SGHNT and CDR2 YYREEE (reference sequence). The chain has TRBV5-4 and TRBJ2-2; 7 positions match TRBD2. This clonotype originated in a young man in good health and CMV-seropositive. Sequencing was performed on PBMCs. The CDR3 DNA follows: TGTGCCAGCACAGCGGGAAGGAGCACCGGGGAGCTGTTTTTT. It is translated as CASTAGRSTGELFF. Based on the CDR3 plus reference TRBV5-4 and TRBJ2-2, the full variable domain is ETGVTQSPTHLIKTRGQQVTLRCSSQSGHNTVSWYQQALGQGPQFIFQYYREEENGRGNFPPRFSGLQFPNYSSELNVNALELDDSALYLCASTAGRSTGELFFGEGSRLTVL.